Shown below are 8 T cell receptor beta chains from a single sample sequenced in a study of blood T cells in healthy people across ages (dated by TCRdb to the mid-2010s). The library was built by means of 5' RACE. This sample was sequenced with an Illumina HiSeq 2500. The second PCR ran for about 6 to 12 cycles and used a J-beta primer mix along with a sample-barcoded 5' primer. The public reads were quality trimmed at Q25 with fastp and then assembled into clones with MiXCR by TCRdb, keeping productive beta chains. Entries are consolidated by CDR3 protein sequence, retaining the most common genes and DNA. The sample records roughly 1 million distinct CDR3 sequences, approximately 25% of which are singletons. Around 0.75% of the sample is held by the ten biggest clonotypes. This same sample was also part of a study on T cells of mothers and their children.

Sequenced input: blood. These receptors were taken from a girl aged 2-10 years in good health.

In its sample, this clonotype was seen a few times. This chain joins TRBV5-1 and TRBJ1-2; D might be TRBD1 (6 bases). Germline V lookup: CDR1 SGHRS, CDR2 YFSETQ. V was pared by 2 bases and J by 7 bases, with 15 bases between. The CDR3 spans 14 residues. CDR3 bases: TGCGCCAGCAGCTTATTAGGGGGATCGGTTGGCTACACCTTC. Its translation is CASSLLGGSVGYTF. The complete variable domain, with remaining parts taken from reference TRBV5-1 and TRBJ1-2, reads KAGVTQTPRYLIKTRGQQVTLSCSPISGHRSVSWYQQTPGQGLQFLFEYFSETQRNKGNFPGRFSGRQFSNSRSEMNVSTLELGDSALYLCASSLLGGSVGYTFGSGTRLTVV.

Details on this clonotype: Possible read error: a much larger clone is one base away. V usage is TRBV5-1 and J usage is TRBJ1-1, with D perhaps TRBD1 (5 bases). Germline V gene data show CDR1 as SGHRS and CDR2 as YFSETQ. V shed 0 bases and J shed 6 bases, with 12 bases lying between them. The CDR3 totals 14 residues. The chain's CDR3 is CASSLAGGNSEAFF. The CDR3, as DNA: TGCGCCAGCAGCTTGGCCGGGGGTAACTCTGAAGCTTTCTTT.

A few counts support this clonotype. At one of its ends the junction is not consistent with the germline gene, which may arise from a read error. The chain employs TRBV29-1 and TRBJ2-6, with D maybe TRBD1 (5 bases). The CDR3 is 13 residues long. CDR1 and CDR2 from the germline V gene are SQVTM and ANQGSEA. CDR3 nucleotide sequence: TGCAGCGTTTGGAGTTCTGGGGCCAGCGTCCTGACTTTC. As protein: CSVWSSGASVLTF.

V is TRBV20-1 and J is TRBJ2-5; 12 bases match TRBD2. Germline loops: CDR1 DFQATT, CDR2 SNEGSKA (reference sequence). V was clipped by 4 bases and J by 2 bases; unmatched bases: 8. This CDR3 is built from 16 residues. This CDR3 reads CSAKDLGLAGQETQYF. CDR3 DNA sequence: TGCAGTGCTAAAGATCTCGGACTAGCGGGGCAAGAGACCCAGTACTTC.

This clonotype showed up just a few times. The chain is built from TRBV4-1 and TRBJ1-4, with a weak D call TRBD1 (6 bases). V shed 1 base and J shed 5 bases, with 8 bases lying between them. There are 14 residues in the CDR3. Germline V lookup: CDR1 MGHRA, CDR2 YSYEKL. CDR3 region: CASSQVTGNEKLFF. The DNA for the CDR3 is TGCGCCAGCAGCCAAGTTACAGGGAATGAAAAACTGTTTTTT.

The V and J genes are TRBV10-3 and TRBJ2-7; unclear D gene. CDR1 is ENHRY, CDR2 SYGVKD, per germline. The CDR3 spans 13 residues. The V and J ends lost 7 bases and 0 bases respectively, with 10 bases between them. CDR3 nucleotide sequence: TGTGCCATCAACGTTAAGCCCTCCTACGAGCAGTACTTC. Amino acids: CAINVKPSYEQYF.

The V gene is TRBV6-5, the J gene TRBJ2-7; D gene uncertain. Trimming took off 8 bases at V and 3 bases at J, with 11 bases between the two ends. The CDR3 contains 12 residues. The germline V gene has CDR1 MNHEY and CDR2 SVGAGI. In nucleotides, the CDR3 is TGTGCCAGCTGGACCAACCTCTACGAGCAGTACTTC. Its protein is CASWTNLYEQYF.

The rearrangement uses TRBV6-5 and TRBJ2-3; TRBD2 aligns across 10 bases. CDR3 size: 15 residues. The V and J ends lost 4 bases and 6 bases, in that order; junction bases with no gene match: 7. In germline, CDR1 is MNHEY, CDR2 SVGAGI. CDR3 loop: CASSWLAGVPDTQYF. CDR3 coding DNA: TGTGCCAGCAGTTGGCTAGCGGGGGTCCCGGATACGCAGTATTTT.